This TCR beta chain was documented in a study of blood T cell repertoires in COVID-19. About the study: The origin of the acute and convalescent COVID-19 samples was the United States, Italy and Spain. Sources were T cells, B-cell-depleted T cells, or PBMCs; the material itself was cDNA or gDNA.

Original processing methods: The authors estimated nucleated cell counts from reference gene primer amplification. Repertoires were generated with immunoSEQ multiplex PCR, while TCRdb's copy carries only in-frame clones and drops some. The V and J calls and clone size are taken from that table; D and trimming were inferred from the DNA. The sample includes 100,000 to 150,000 clones, about three quarters of them seen just once. Trimming took off 10 bases at V and 6 bases at J, with 17 bases between the two ends. Germline CDR1 SEHNR, CDR2 FQNEAQ (reference sequence). This CDR3 contains 13 residues. This chain joins TRBV7-9 and TRBJ2-3; tentative D call: TRBD1 (6 bases). This clonotype was sampled from a human donor with acute or convalescent COVID-19. The donor label of this sample is uncertain. Sequences were obtained from peripheral blood. The DNA of the CDR3 is TGTGCCACCCGAGGGGCAGGGGTTGATACGCAGTATTTT. Protein product: CATRGAGVDTQYF.